Listed below are T cell receptor beta chains from one sample, sequenced in a study of regulatory T cells in long-lasting Graves disease. TCRdb recomputed calls from the multiplex PCR reads with MiXCR, one row per CDR3 protein. The repertoire holds about 350,000 distinct CDR3 sequences, roughly 17% seen once, with over 20% in the top ten. These data also featured in a second study, about T cells in Graves' hyperthyroidism and ophthalmopathy.

The material sequenced was peripheral blood mononuclear cells (PBMCs), taken at new diagnosis, from a patient treated with antithyroid drugs. The receptors shown here come from a woman between 18 and 30 years old with Graves disease. Each CDR3 is given with its conserved first and last residue. The D gene is left open where the match is weak. Clone size, where shown, is once, few, many, or a class for clones that have expanded.

J gene,V gene,clone size,D gene,CDR3 protein,CDR3 DNA
TRBJ1-5,TRBV7-2,.,.,CASSFGANQPQHF,TGTGCCAGCAGCTTTGGCGCCAATCAGCCCCAGCATTTT
TRBJ2-7,TRBV5-1,many,.,CASSSDLDYEQYF,TGCGCCAGCAGCTCGGACCTGGACTACGAGCAGTACTTC
TRBJ1-1,TRBV20-1,many,TRBD1,CSAKFWDRAGAEAFF,TGCAGTGCTAAATTTTGGGACAGGGCCGGCGCTGAAGCTTTCTTT
TRBJ2-3,TRBV27,many,TRBD2,CASSLAGGPGDTQYF,TGTGCCAGCAGTTTAGCGGGGGGGCCCGGAGATACGCAGTATTTT
TRBJ1-3,TRBV3-1,many,.,CASSPEGWDTIYF,TGTGCCAGCAGCCCCGAAGGGTGGGACACCATATATTTT
TRBJ2-3,TRBV9,.,TRBD2,CASSHPLWLAGEGDTDTQYF,TGTGCCAGCAGCCACCCCCTCTGGCTAGCGGGAGAGGGGGACACAGATACGCAGTATTTT
TRBJ2-3,TRBV6-1,many,TRBD2,CASAIQLAGPDTQYF,TGTGCCAGCGCTATACAACTAGCGGGGCCAGATACGCAGTATTTT
TRBJ2-6,TRBV5-6,many,.,CASSLGQASGANVLTF,TGTGCCAGCAGCTTGGGGCAGGCCTCTGGGGCCAACGTCCTGACTTTC
TRBJ1-5,TRBV30,few,.,CAWSGGIGQPQHF,TGTGCCTGGAGTGGGGGGATCGGTCAGCCCCAGCATTTT
TRBJ1-1,TRBV7-9,few,.,CASSSHDTEAFF,TGTGCCAGCAGCTCACATGACACTGAAGCTTTCTTT
TRBJ1-4,TRBV19,.,.,CASSSTQNEKLFF,TGTGCCAGTAGTTCCACGCAAAATGAAAAACTGTTTTTT
TRBJ2-1,TRBV27,.,.,CASIGDSGNEQFF,TGTGCCAGCATAGGGGATAGTGGCAATGAGCAGTTCTTC
TRBJ1-5,TRBV5-4,.,.,CASSFGGDTQPQHF,TGTGCCAGCAGCTTCGGAGGGGACACTCAGCCCCAGCATTTT
TRBJ2-3,TRBV2,.,TRBD1,CASKGQGTDTQYF,TGTGCCAGCAAGGGACAGGGCACAGATACGCAGTATTTT
TRBJ1-1,TRBV12-3/TRBV12-4,many,.,CASSGHVNTEAFF,TGTGCCAGTAGTGGTCACGTAAACACTGAAGCTTTCTTT
TRBJ2-3,TRBV9,few,TRBD2,CASSGGSGGLVDTQYF,TGTGCCAGCAGCGGGGGGTCCGGGGGGTTGGTTGATACGCAGTATTTT